The entry that follows covers one T cell receptor (beta chain) sequence. Its antigen is unknown. No much larger clone is present one base from it, and per-base qualities are unavailable. The data originate from a study of Ad26.COV2.S vaccination and SARS-CoV-2 variants (TCRdb year 2021). With regard to the full study: Donors in the vaccine arm were drawn from COV1001, a phase I-IIa trial of Ad26.COV2.S in healthy adults that was multicentre, randomized, double-blind and placebo-controlled. Ad26.COV2.S was given intramuscularly at 5x10^10 or 1x10^11 viral particles, as a single shot or as two shots 56 days apart. TCRbeta repertoire sequencing was used to assess the specificity and breadth of SARS-CoV-2-reactive T cell receptors after Ad26.COV2.S vaccination. A total of around 32 samples were included in the TCR-sequenced set, comprising about 20 Ad26.COV2.S vaccine recipients, 5 placebo recipients and 8 SARS-CoV-2 convalescent individuals. Participants in the trial were split at random into five groups of five each, receiving low-dose or high-dose Ad26.COV2.S once or twice, or else placebo on both occasions. Investigators did not know the trial group allocation while performing experiments and assessing outcomes.

From the cysteine through the phenylalanine, the CDR3 covers 13 amino acids. Only the CDR3 portion is preserved as DNA: 39 bases, with reading frame beginning at the first base. CDR1 SGHTA and CDR2 FQGNSA were looked up in the germline V gene. V drops 2 bases and J drops 8 bases, leaving 12 bases in between. According to the study, the label for this sample's treatment or condition signals: over 15 received Ad26.COV2.S at low or high dose, single or two shots; several received placebo; per-sample allocation not given. For vaccine and placebo recipients, repertoires were sequenced using samples collected on day 63 after the first injection. Between 29 July and 7 August 2020, Cohort 1b enrolled 20 to 30 adults aged 18-55 years at one site in Boston, USA. Ad26.COV2.S was a replication-incompetent adenovirus type 26 vector expressing a prefusion-stabilized SARS-CoV-2 spike protein from the original Wuhan strain.

Here is what the overall study found, with its caveats: Non-spike TCR breadth was comparable between vaccine and placebo recipients, consistent with the vaccine containing only spike. Ad26.COV2.S recipients had higher spike-specific TCR breadth than placebo recipients (P = 0.0014). After vaccination, substantial breadth of spike-specific CD8+ and CD4+ T cell responses was reported. According to the authors, total T cell responses may have been underestimated by the TCR breadth and depth analyses. The study lacked the statistical power to compare responses across vaccine doses or regimens.

The immunoSEQ Assay was the method used to sequence TCRbeta CDR3 regions. After extraction, genomic DNA underwent amplification by bias-controlled multiplex PCR, followed by high-throughput sequencing. The paper's data handling went like this. Collapsing and filtering of sequences were performed to quantify the absolute abundance of each unique TCRbeta CDR3 region. T cell fraction was estimated by normalization of TCRbeta template counts to usable DNA, with usable DNA being measured through amplification of reference genes present in all nucleated cells. Repertoire TCRs were annotated as SARS-CoV-2-specific by exact matching of V gene, CDR3 amino acid sequence and J gene to a known reactive TCR set. The reference SARS-CoV-2 TCR set was obtained from MIRA and was filtered for enrichment in COVID-19-positive ImmuneCODE repertoires, whereby public or cross-reactive TCRs were removed. Based on the MIRA antigens, annotated TCRs were further analysed at the level of specific ORF or position within ORF. Breadth was defined as the number of annotated unique rearrangements divided by the total number of unique productive rearrangements, and depth was defined as the summed frequency of the annotated unique rearrangements. Two-sided Wilcoxon rank-sum tests were used to compare TCR breadth between groups. The source is immuneACCESS, and TCRdb retained only in-frame sequences with V and J called. Part of the clones is not carried over; for the studies checked, unresolved V genes explain less than half of this, and the remainder is unexplained. V, J and clone size derive from that table, while D and trimming were established from the DNA sequence. The sample table holds some 400,000 clones, of which over 75% were seen once. Clones ranked in the top ten supply under 2% of the sample.

Sequencing used peripheral blood, obtained in a trial of Ad26.COV2.S vaccine versus placebo. The clonotype comes from a person between 18 and 60 years old who received the Ad26.COV2.S COVID-19 vaccine or a placebo. Recombination linked TRBV7-2 to TRBJ1-2, with no D gene named confidently. The encoded CDR3 is CASSLQSVSGYTF. The nucleotides read TGTGCCAGCAGCTTACAGTCCGTAAGCGGCTACACCTTC. Supplemented by the reference TRBV7-2 and TRBJ1-2 proteins around the CDR3, the complete variable domain is GAGVSQSPSNKVTEKGKDVELRCDPISGHTALYWYRQSLGQGLEFLIYFQGNSAPDKSGLPSDRFSAERTGGSVSTLTIQRTQQEDSAVYLCASSLQSVSGYTFGSGTRLTVV.